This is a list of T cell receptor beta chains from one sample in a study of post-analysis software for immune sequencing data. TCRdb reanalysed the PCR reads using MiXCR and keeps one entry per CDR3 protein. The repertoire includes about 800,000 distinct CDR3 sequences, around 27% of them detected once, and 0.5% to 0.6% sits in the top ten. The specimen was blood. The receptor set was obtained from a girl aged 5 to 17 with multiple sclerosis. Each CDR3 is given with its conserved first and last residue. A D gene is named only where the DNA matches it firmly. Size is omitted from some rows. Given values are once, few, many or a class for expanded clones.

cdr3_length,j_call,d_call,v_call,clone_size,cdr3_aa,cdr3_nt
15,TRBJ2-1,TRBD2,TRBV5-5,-,CASSLGILAGDGQFF,TGTGCCAGCAGCTTGGGTATACTAGCGGGGGATGGGCAGTTCTTC
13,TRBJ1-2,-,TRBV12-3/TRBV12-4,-,CASSLLGAGGYTF,TGTGCCAGCAGTTTACTGGGGGCAGGTGGCTACACCTTC
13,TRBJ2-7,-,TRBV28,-,CASRARGSYEQYF,TGTGCCAGCAGAGCCCGGGGATCCTACGAGCAGTACTTC
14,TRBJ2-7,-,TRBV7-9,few,CASSRIAGRGEQYF,TGTGCCAGCAGCCGAATTGCCGGGCGGGGCGAGCAGTACTTC
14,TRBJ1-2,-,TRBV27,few,CASSTTSLNYGYTF,TGTGCCAGCAGTACCACTTCACTTAACTATGGCTACACCTTC
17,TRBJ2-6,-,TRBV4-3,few,CASSQDQDVSGANVLTF,TGCGCCAGCAGCCAAGACCAGGACGTCTCTGGGGCCAACGTCCTGACTTTC
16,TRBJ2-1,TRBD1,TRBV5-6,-,CASSPIGQDKFNEQFF,TGTGCCAGCAGCCCTATTGGACAGGATAAATTCAATGAGCAGTTCTTC
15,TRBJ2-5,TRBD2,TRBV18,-,CASSPGTSGPGEQYF,TGTGCCAGCTCCCCGGGGACTAGCGGCCCGGGTGAGCAGTACTTC
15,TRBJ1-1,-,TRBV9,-,CASSVASGINTEAFF,TGTGCCAGCAGCGTAGCCTCAGGGATAAACACTGAAGCTTTCTTT
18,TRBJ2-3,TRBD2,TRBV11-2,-,CASSSTMASGGPKDTQYF,TGTGCCAGCAGCTCAACAATGGCTTCGGGGGGGCCGAAAGATACGCAGTATTTT
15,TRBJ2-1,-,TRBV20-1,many,CSAQPSESSYNEQFF,TGCAGTGCCCAACCAAGCGAGAGCTCCTACAATGAGCAGTTCTTC
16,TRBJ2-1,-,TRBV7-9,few,CASTPTTALSYNEQFF,TGTGCCAGCACCCCGACTACGGCTCTCTCCTACAATGAGCAGTTCTTC
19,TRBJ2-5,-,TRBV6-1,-,CASSHPVNLADEKRNEQYF,TGTGCCAGCAGCCATCCCGTAAATTTAGCAGACGAAAAGAGAAATGAGCAGTACTTC
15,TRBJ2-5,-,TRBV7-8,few,CASSPVGGRQETQYF,TGTGCCAGCAGCCCCGTCGGAGGGCGACAAGAGACCCAGTACTTC
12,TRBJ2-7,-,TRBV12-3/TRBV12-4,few,CASGTEKNEQYF,TGTGCCAGCGGGACGGAGAAGAACGAGCAGTACTTC
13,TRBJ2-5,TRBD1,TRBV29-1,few,CSLTGTGGETQYF,TGCAGCCTCACCGGGACAGGAGGGGAGACCCAGTACTTC
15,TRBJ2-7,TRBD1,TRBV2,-,CASRTGTGGRREQYF,TGTGCCAGCAGAACCGGGACAGGGGGGCGTCGCGAGCAGTACTTC
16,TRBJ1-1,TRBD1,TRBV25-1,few,CASSELGDRENTEAFF,TGTGCCAGCAGTGAATTGGGGGACAGGGAGAACACTGAAGCTTTCTTT
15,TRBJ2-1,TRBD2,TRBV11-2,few,CASSWELAGEDEQFF,TGTGCCAGCAGCTGGGAACTAGCGGGAGAGGATGAGCAGTTCTTC
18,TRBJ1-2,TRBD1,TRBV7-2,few,CASSPTGTGFWLRYGYTF,TGTGCCAGCAGCCCAACCGGGACAGGGTTTTGGTTGAGATATGGCTACACCTTC
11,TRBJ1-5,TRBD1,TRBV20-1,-,CSASGQGSQHF,TGCAGTGCGTCGGGACAGGGGTCCCAGCATTTT
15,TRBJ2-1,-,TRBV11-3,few,CASSLGRLGGNEQFF,TGTGCCAGCAGCTTAGGACGACTGGGCGGGAATGAGCAGTTCTTC
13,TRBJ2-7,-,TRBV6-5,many,CASRPGSSREQYF,TGTGCCAGCCGACCAGGGTCCTCTCGGGAGCAGTACTTC
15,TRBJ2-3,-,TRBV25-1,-,CASSAMRVTGYGQYF,TGTGCCAGCAGTGCAATGAGGGTTACAGGGTACGGGCAGTATTTT
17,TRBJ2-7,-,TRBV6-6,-,CAGSYSLHGAPPYEQYF,TGTGCCGGCAGTTACTCGCTTCACGGGGCCCCACCCTACGAGCAGTACTTC
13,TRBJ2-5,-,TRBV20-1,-,CSVRQSALETQYF,TGCAGTGTGCGGCAGTCCGCCCTAGAGACCCAGTACTTC
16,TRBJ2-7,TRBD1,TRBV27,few,CASSTTGTGFSYEQYF,TGTGCCAGCAGTACAACCGGGACAGGGTTTTCCTACGAGCAGTACTTC
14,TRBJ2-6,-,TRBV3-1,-,CASSQQSGANVLTF,TGTGCCAGCAGCCAACAGTCTGGGGCCAACGTCCTGACTTTC
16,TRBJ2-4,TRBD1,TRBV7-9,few,CASSPDRALAKNIQYF,TGTGCCAGCAGTCCGGACAGGGCCCTAGCCAAAAACATTCAGTACTTC
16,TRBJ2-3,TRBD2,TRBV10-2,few,CASTTSGRAPPDTQYF,TGCGCCAGCACTACTAGCGGGAGGGCCCCGCCAGATACGCAGTATTTT
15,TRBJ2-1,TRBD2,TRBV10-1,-,CASSESVAGSGEQFF,TGCGCCAGCAGTGAGTCGGTAGCGGGGAGTGGTGAGCAGTTCTTC
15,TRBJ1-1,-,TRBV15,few,CATSREQGVGAEAFF,TGTGCCACCAGCAGAGAACAGGGAGTTGGCGCTGAAGCTTTCTTT
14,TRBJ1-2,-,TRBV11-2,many,CASSGDRFGYGYTF,TGTGCCAGCAGCGGAGACAGGTTCGGCTATGGCTACACCTTC
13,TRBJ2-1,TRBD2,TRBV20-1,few,CSARPGVAGLQFF,TGCAGTGCTAGGCCCGGGGTAGCGGGGCTTCAGTTCTTC
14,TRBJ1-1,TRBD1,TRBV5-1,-,CASSRTGEPTEAFF,TGCGCCAGCAGTCGGACAGGGGAACCCACTGAAGCTTTCTTT
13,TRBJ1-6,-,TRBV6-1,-,CASSERGLAPLHF,TGTGCCAGCAGCGAGCGCGGTTTGGCGCCCCTCCACTTT
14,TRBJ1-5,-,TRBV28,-,CASSFFRGDQPQHF,TGTGCCAGCAGTTTTTTCCGGGGTGATCAGCCCCAGCATTTT
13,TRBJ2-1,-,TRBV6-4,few,CASSDSSVGEQFF,TGTGCCAGCAGTGACTCAAGCGTGGGTGAGCAGTTCTTC
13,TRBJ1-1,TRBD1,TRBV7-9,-,CASSQTGGEEAFF,TGTGCCAGCAGCCAGACAGGGGGAGAAGAAGCTTTCTTT
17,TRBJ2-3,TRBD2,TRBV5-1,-,CASSWAGTSGSTDTQYF,TGCGCCAGCAGCTGGGCCGGGACTAGCGGGAGCACAGATACGCAGTATTTT
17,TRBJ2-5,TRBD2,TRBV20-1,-,CSARDRRTAGPQETQYF,TGCAGTGCTAGAGATAGACGCACAGCGGGGCCCCAAGAGACCCAGTACTTC
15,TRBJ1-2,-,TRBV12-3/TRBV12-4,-,CASTPGQVGNYGYTF,TGTGCCAGCACCCCGGGCCAGGTCGGGAACTATGGCTACACCTTC
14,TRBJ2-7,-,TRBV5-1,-,CASTPKEGSYEQYF,TGCGCCAGCACCCCCAAGGAGGGCTCCTACGAGCAGTACTTC
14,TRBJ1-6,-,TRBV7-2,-,CASSLAGANSPLHF,TGTGCCAGCAGCTTAGCGGGTGCCAATTCACCCCTCCACTTT
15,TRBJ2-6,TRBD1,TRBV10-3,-,CATRDRGSGANVLTF,TGTGCCACCCGGGACAGGGGGTCTGGGGCCAACGTCCTGACTTTC
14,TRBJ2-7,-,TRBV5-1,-,CASSLDGVSYEQYF,TGCGCCAGCAGCTTGGACGGAGTCTCCTACGAGCAGTACTTC
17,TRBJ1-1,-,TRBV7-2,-,CASSLEREGVMNTEAFF,TGTGCCAGCAGCTTAGAGAGGGAAGGGGTCATGAACACTGAAGCTTTCTTT
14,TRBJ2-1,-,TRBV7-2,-,CASSLAPDYNEQFF,TGTGCCAGCAGCTTAGCCCCAGATTACAATGAGCAGTTCTTC
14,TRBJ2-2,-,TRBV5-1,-,CASSIETNAGELFF,TGCGCCAGCAGCATAGAAACGAACGCCGGGGAGCTGTTTTTT
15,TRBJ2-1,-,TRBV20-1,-,CSAGETGYSYNEQFF,TGCAGTGCTGGAGAAACAGGGTACTCCTACAATGAGCAGTTCTTC
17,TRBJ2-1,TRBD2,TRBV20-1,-,CSARDRLKAGGPDEQFF,TGCAGTGCTAGAGATCGCTTGAAAGCGGGAGGGCCTGATGAGCAGTTCTTC
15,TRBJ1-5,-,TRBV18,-,CASSPSGVPNQPQHF,TGTGCCAGCTCGCCCTCAGGGGTTCCTAATCAGCCCCAGCATTTT
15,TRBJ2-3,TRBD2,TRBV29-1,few,CSVVPSGAIWDTQYF,TGCAGCGTTGTGCCTAGCGGGGCCATCTGGGATACGCAGTATTTT